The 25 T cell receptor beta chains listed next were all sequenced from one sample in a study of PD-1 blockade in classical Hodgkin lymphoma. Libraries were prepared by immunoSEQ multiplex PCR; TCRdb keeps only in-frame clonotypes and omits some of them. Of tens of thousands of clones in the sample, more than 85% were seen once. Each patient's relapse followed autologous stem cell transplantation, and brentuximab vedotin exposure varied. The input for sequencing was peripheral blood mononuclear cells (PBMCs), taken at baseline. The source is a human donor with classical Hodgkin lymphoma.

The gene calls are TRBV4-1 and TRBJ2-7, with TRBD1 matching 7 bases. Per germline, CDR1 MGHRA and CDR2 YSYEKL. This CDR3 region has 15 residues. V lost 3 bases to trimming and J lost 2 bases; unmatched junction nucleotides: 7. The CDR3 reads CASSHGAGGTYEQYF. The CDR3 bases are TGCGCCAGCAGCCATGGGGCAGGGGGAACCTACGAGCAGTACTTC.

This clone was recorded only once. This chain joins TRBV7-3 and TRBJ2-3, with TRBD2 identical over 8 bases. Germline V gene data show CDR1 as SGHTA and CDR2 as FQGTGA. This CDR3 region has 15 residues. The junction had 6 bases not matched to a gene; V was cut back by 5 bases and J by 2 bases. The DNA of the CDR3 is TGTGCCAGCAGCGAGGGACTAGGGCTCACAGATACGCAGTATTTT. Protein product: CASSEGLGLTDTQYF.

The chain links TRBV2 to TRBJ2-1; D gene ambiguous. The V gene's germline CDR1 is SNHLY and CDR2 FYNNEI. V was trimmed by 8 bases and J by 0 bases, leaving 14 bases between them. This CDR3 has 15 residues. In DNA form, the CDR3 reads TGTGCCAGCTGGGCGAACAGCCGCTCCTACAATGAGCAGTTCTTC. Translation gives CASWANSRSYNEQFF.

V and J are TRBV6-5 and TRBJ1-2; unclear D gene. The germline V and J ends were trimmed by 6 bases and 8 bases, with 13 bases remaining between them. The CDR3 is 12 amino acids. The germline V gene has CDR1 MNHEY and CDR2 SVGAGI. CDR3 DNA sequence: TGTGCCAGCAGAGACGGGATCATAGGCTACACCTTC. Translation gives CASRDGIIGYTF.

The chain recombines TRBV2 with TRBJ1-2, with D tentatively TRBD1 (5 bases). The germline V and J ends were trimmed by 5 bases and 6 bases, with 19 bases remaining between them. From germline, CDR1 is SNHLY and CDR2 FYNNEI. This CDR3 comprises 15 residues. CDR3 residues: CASSYRPGGEDGYTF. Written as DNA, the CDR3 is TGTGCCAGCAGTTATCGCCCGGGGGGAGAGGATGGCTACACCTTC.

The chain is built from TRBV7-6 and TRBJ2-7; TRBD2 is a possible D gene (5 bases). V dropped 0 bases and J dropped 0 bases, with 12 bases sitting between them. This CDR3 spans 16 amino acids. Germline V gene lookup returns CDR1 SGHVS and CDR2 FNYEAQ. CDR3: CASSLADGIYSYEQYF. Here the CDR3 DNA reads TGTGCCAGCAGCTTAGCGGACGGGATTTACTCCTACGAGCAGTACTTC.

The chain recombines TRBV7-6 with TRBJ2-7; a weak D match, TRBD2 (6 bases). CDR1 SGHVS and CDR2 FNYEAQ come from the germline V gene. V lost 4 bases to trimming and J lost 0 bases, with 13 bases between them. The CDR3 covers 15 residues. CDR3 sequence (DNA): TGTGCCAGCAGCTCAGAACTAGCTAACTCCTACGAGCAGTACTTC. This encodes CASSSELANSYEQYF.

As DNA, the CDR3 is TGTGCCAGCAGCTCCGTTACGATCTACGAGCAGTACTTC. Amino acid sequence: CASSSVTIYEQYF. J is TRBJ2-7 and V is TRBV7-9; no firm D call. This CDR3 has 13 residues. Germline V gene data show CDR1 as SEHNR and CDR2 as FQNEAQ (reference sequence). V was pared by 4 bases and J by 3 bases, with 10 bases between.

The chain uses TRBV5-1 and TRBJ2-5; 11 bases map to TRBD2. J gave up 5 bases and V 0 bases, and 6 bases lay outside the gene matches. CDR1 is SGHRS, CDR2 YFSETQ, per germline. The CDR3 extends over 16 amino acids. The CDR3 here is CASSLGPSGGQETQYF. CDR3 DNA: TGCGCCAGCAGCTTGGGCCCTAGCGGGGGGCAGGAGACCCAGTACTTC.

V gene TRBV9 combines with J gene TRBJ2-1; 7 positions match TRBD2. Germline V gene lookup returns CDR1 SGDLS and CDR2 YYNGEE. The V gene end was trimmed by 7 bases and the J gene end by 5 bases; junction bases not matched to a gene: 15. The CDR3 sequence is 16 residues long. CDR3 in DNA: TGTGCCAGCGGCAGCCCGGGGGGTGGTCCTGACAATGAGCAGTTCTTC. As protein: CASGSPGGGPDNEQFF.

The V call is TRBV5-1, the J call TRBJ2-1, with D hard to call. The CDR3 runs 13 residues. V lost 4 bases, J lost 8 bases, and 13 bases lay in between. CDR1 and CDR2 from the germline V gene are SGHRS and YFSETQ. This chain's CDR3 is CASSPRLVDEQFF. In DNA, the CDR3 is TGCGCCAGCAGCCCACGCCTAGTGGATGAGCAGTTCTTC.

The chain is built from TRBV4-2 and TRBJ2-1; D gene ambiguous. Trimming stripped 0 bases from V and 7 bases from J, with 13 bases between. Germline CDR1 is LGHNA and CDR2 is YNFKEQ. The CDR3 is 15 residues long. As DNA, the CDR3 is TGTGCCAGCAGCCAAGACCTGGAAGCCCCGAATGAGCAGTTCTTC. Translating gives CASSQDLEAPNEQFF.

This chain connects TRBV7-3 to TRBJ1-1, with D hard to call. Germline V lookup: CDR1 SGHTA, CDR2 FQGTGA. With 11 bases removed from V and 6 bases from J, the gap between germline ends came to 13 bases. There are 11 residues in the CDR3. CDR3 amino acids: CASRSSSEAFF. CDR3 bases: TGTGCCTCGAGATCGAGTTCTGAAGCTTTCTTT.

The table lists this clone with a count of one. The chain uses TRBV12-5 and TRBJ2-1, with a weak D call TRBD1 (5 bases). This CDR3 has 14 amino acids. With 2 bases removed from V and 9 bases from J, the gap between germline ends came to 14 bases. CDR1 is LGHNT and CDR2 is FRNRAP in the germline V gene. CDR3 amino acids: CASGLRAGHTEQFF. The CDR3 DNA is TGTGCTAGTGGTTTGAGGGCAGGGCATACTGAGCAGTTCTTC.

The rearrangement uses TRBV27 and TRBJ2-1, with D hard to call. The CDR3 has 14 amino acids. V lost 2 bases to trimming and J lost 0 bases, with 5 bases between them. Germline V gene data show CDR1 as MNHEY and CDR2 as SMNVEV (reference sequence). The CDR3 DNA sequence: TGTGCCAGCAGTTTAGAAGGCTCCTACAATGAGCAGTTCTTC. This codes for CASSLEGSYNEQFF.

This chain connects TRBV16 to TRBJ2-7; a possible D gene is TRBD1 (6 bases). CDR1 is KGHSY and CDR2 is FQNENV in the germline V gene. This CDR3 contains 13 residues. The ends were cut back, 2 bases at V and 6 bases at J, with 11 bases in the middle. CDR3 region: CASSQIQGGEQYF. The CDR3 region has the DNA TGTGCCAGCAGCCAAATACAGGGCGGCGAGCAGTACTTC.

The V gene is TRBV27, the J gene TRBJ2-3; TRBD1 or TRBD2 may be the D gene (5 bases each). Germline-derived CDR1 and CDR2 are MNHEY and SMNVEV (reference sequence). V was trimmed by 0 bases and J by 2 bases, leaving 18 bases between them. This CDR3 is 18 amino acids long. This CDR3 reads CASSLSHRGRVATDTQYF. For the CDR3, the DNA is TGTGCCAGCAGTTTATCCCACCGGGGCAGGGTGGCCACAGATACGCAGTATTTT.

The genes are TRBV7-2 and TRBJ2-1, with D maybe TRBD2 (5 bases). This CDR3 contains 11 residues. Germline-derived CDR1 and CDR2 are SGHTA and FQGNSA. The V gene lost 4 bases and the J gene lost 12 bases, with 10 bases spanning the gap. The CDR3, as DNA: TGTGCCAGCAGCTCCAATAGCGTGCAGTTCTTC. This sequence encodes CASSSNSVQFF.

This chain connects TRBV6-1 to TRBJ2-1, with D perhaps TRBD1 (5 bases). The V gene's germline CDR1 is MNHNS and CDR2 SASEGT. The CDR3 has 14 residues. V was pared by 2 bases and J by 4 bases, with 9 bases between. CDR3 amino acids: CASSEKDSYNEQFF. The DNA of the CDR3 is TGTGCCAGCAGTGAAAAAGACAGTTACAATGAGCAGTTCTTC.

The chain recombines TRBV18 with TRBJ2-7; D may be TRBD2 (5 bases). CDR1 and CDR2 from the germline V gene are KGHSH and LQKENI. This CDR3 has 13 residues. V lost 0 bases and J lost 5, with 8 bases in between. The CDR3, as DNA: TGTGCCAGCTCACCACCGGGAGACAACGAGCAGTACTTC. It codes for CASSPPGDNEQYF.

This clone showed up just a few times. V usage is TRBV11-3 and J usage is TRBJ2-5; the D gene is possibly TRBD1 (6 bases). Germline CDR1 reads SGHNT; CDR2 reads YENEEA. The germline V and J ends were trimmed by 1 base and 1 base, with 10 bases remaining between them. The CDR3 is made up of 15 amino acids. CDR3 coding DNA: TGTGCCAGCAGCTTAGGAGGACAGCTCCAAGAGACCCAGTACTTC. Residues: CASSLGGQLQETQYF.

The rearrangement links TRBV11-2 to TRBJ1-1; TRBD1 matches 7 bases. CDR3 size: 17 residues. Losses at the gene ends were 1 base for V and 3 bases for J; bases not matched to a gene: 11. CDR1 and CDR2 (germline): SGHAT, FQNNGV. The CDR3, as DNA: TGTGCCAGCAGCTTAGGATACAGGGGACGTGGGGACACTGAAGCTTTCTTT. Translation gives CASSLGYRGRGDTEAFF.

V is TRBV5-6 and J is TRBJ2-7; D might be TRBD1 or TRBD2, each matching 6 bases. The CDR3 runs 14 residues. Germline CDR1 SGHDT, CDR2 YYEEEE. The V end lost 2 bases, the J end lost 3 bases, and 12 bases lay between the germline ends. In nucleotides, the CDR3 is TGTGCCAGCAGCTTTCCGGGGGCAGTCTACGAGCAGTACTTC. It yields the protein CASSFPGAVYEQYF.

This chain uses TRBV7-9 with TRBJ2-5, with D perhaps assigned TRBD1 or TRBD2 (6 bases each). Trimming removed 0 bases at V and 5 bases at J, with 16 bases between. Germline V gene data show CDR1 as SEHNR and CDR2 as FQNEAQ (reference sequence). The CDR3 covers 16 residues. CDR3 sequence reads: CASSLATGFGRETQYF. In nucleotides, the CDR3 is TGTGCCAGCAGCTTAGCCACAGGGTTTGGGAGGGAGACCCAGTACTTC. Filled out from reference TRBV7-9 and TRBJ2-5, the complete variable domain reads DTGVSQNPRHKITKRGQNVTFRCDPISEHNRLYWYRQTLGQGPEFLTYFQNEAQLEKSRLLSDRFSAERPKGSFSTLEIQRTEQGDSAMYLCASSLATGFGRETQYFGPGTRLLVL.

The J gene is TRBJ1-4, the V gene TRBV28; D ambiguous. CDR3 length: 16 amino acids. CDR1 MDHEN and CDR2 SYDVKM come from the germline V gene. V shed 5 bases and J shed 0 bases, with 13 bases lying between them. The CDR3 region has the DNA TGTGCCAGCAGTCGAACATTAGCCACAACTAATGAAAAACTGTTTTTT. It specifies CASSRTLATTNEKLFF.